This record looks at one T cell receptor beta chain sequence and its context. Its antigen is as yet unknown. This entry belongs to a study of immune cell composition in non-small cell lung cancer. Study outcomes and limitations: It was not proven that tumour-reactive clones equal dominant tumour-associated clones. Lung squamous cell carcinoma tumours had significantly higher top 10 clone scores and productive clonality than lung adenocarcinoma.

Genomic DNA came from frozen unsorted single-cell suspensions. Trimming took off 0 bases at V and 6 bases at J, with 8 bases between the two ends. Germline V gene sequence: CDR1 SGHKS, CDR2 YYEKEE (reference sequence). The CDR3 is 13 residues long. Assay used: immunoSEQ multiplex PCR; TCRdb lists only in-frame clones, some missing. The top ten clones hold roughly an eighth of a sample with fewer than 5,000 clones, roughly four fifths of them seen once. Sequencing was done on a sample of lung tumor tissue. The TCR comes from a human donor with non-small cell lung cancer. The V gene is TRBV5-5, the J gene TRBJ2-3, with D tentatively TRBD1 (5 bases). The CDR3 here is CASSLAGLDTQYF. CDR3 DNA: TGTGCCAGCAGCTTGGCAGGGTTGGATACGCAGTATTTT.